This record looks at one T cell receptor beta chain sequence and its context. The record originates from a study of neoadjuvant anti-PD-1 for oral cavity cancer. Method: immunoSEQ multiplex PCR; TCRdb's copy keeps in-frame clones and lacks some. The sample lists around 62,000 clones, roughly 84% occurring once. The CDR3 runs 15 residues. Germline lookup yields CDR1 SGDLS and CDR2 YYNGEE. V lost 3 bases to trimming and J lost 5 bases, with 17 bases between them. The V gene is TRBV9, the J gene TRBJ1-1; maybe TRBD1 (5 bases). The sample was PBMCs, taken before nivolumab (anti-PD-1) treatment. The receptor comes from a person aged 35-79 years with oral cavity squamous cell carcinoma. Here the CDR3 DNA reads TGTGCCAGCAGCGGATCTTCAGGTTGGGGGACTGAAGCTTTCTTT. It specifies CASSGSSGWGTEAFF.